Shown below are 14 T cell receptor beta chains from a single sample sequenced in a study of blood T cell repertoires in COVID-19. Here immunoSEQ multiplex PCR was the method, and the copy in TCRdb shows in-frame clones only, minus some. The sample has about 69,000 clones, approximately 90% seen once. Sequenced input: peripheral blood. The receptors stem from a woman aged 18 to 35 with acute or convalescent COVID-19.

The J gene is TRBJ2-3, the V gene TRBV3-1 (or the pseudogene TRBV3-2), with a tentative D call TRBD2 (5 bases). V shed 3 bases and J shed 1 base, with 14 bases lying between them. The CDR3 is 16 residues long. Germline values: CDR1 LGHDT, CDR2 YNNKEL (reference sequence). CDR3 loop: CASSHARIGGTDTQYF. Written as DNA, the CDR3 is TGTGCCAGCAGCCATGCCCGAATCGGGGGCACAGATACGCAGTATTTT.

This chain joins TRBV6-5 and TRBJ2-7; 10 positions match TRBD2. This CDR3 region has 14 residues. Trimming removed 10 bases from V and 8 bases from J; junction bases left unmatched: 14. Germline CDR1 MNHEY, CDR2 SVGAGI. The CDR3 DNA follows: TGTGCCATCCAGGGGACTAGCGACCTTACGCAGCAGTACTTC. Encoded protein: CAIQGTSDLTQQYF.

This rearrangement joins TRBV29-1 to TRBJ2-2; D is undetermined. V lost 4 bases and J lost 4, with 7 bases in between. Germline CDR1 SQVTM, CDR2 ANQGSEA. The CDR3 totals 12 residues. The CDR3 coding sequence is TGCAGCGTTGTGACATCCACCGGGGAGCTGTTTTTT. It encodes CSVVTSTGELFF.

The chain joins TRBV30 to TRBJ2-7; 12 nucleotides match TRBD2. V was clipped by 3 bases and J by 7 bases; unmatched bases: 10. The length of the CDR3 is 15 residues. Looked up from germline, CDR1 is GTSNPN and CDR2 is SVGIG (reference sequence). The CDR3, as DNA: TGTGCCTGGAGCGGGACAAGACTAGCGGGGGCAGAGCAGTACTTC. Protein sequence: CAWSGTRLAGAEQYF.

The rearrangement joins TRBV4-3 to TRBJ2-7; D gene uncertain. Per the germline V gene, CDR1 is LGHNA and CDR2 is YSLEER. V shed 1 base and J shed 3 bases, with 19 bases lying between them. There are 17 residues in the CDR3. The CDR3 loop reads CASSQVFRLRPNYEQYF. CDR3 nucleotides: TGCGCCAGCAGCCAAGTTTTCCGACTGCGTCCTAACTACGAGCAGTACTTC.

V usage is TRBV3-1 (or the pseudogene TRBV3-2) and J usage is TRBJ1-3; D is unresolved. The CDR3 is 16 residues long. Trimming removed 3 bases from V and 0 bases from J, with 12 bases in between. Germline-derived CDR1 and CDR2 are LGHDT and YNNKEL (reference sequence). The CDR3 loop is CASSHPLRDSGNTIYF. The CDR3 DNA reads TGTGCCAGCAGCCACCCTCTCCGGGACTCTGGAAACACCATATATTTT.

The chain has TRBV4-3 and TRBJ2-3; tentatively, D is TRBD2 (6 bases). V lost 1 base, J lost 0 bases, and 14 bases lay in between. This CDR3 has 17 amino acids. Per germline, CDR1 LGHNA and CDR2 YSLEER. CDR3 residues: CASSQGYTGGSTDTQYF. The CDR3 DNA sequence: TGCGCCAGCAGCCAAGGTTACACAGGAGGGAGCACAGATACGCAGTATTTT.

V usage is TRBV6-1 and J usage is TRBJ2-5, with 7 bases aligning to TRBD1. The germline V gene encodes CDR1 MNHNS and CDR2 SASEGT. The V and J ends lost 2 bases and 11 bases, in that order; junction bases with no gene match: 8. This CDR3 has 13 residues. The CDR3 protein is CASSEPGQRAQYF. CDR3 coding DNA: TGTGCCAGCAGTGAACCGGGACAGAGGGCGCAGTACTTC.

This chain uses TRBV11-2 with TRBJ2-7, with D hard to call. Trimming removed 0 bases at V and 2 bases at J, with 11 bases between. Germline-derived CDR1 and CDR2 are SGHAT and FQNNGV. The CDR3 length is 15 residues. The CDR3 sequence is CASSLEAGPPYEQYF. CDR3 sequence (DNA): TGTGCCAGCAGCTTAGAGGCAGGCCCGCCCTACGAGCAGTACTTC. The whole variable domain, filled in from reference TRBV11-2 and TRBJ2-7, reads EAGVAQSPRYKIIEKRQSVAFWCNPISGHATLYWYQQILGQGPKLLIQFQNNGVVDDSQLPKDRFSAERLKGVDSTLKIQPAKLEDSAVYLCASSLEAGPPYEQYFGPGTRLTVT.

The rearrangement links TRBV28 to TRBJ2-2, with 10 bases lining up with TRBD1. Germline-derived CDR1 and CDR2 are MDHEN and SYDVKM. The CDR3 length is 19 residues. Trimming took 5 bases from V and 0 from J; bases not matched to a gene: 12. Written as DNA, the CDR3 is TGTGCCAGCAGTCTCGGAACCGGGACAGGGGCTCCGAACACCGGGGAGCTGTTTTTT. Its translation is CASSLGTGTGAPNTGELFF.

The CDR3 here is CASSITTDTYEQYF. The CDR3 coding sequence is TGTGCCAGTAGTATCACGACGGACACCTACGAGCAGTACTTC. The rearrangement links TRBV19 to TRBJ2-7; perhaps TRBD1 as D (5 bases). Trimming removed 3 bases from V and 2 bases from J, with 11 bases in between. Germline V lookup: CDR1 LNHDA, CDR2 SQIVND (reference sequence). The CDR3 spans 14 residues.

This sequence joins TRBV2 and TRBJ1-5; 9 nucleotides agree with TRBD1. Unmatched junction bases numbered 3, after V lost 4 bases and J lost 2 bases. Germline V CDR1 and CDR2: SNHLY, FYNNEI. The length of the CDR3 is 15 residues. CDR3 loop: CASSGGQGGNQPQHF. The CDR3 DNA sequence: TGTGCCAGCAGTGGGGGACAGGGCGGCAATCAGCCCCAGCATTTT.

The gene calls are TRBV4-1 and TRBJ2-7; D perhaps matches TRBD1 (6 bases). CDR3 length: 15 amino acids. Germline-derived CDR1 and CDR2 are MGHRA and YSYEKL. Trimming took off 5 bases at V and 3 bases at J, with 17 bases between the two ends. The CDR3 sequence is CASSKSGRGIYEQYF. The DNA of the CDR3 is TGCGCCAGCAGCAAGAGTGGCAGGGGCATCTACGAGCAGTACTTC.

The chain joins TRBV19 to TRBJ2-7, with TRBD2 matching over 7 bases. The CDR3 totals 14 residues. CDR1 is LNHDA, CDR2 SQIVND, per germline (reference sequence). J was trimmed by 6 bases and V by 5 bases; bases with no gene match: 10. CDR3 region: CASSARGSGTEQYF. In DNA, the CDR3 is TGTGCCAGTAGTGCAAGGGGCAGCGGGACCGAGCAGTACTTC. The full variable domain, in which reference TRBV19 and TRBJ2-7 provide the parts outside the CDR3, is DGGITQSPKYLFRKEGQNVTLSCEQNLNHDAMYWYRQDPGQGLRLIYYSQIVNDFQKGDIAEGYSVSREKKESFPLTVTSAQKNPTAFYLCASSARGSGTEQYFGPGTRLTVT.